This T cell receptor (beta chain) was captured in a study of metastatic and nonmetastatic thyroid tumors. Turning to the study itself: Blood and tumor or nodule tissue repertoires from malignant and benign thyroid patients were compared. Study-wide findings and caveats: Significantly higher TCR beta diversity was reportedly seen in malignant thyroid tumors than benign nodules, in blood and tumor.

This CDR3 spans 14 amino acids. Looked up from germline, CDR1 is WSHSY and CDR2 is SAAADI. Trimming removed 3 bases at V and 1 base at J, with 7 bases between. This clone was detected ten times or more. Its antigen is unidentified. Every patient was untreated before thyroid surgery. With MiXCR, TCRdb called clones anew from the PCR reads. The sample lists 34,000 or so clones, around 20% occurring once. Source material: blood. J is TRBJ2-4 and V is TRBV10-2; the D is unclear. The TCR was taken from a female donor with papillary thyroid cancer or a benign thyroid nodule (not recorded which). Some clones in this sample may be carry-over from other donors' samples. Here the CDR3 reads CASSDWVAKNIQYF. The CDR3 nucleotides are TGCGCCAGCAGTGATTGGGTTGCCAAAAACATTCAGTACTTC.